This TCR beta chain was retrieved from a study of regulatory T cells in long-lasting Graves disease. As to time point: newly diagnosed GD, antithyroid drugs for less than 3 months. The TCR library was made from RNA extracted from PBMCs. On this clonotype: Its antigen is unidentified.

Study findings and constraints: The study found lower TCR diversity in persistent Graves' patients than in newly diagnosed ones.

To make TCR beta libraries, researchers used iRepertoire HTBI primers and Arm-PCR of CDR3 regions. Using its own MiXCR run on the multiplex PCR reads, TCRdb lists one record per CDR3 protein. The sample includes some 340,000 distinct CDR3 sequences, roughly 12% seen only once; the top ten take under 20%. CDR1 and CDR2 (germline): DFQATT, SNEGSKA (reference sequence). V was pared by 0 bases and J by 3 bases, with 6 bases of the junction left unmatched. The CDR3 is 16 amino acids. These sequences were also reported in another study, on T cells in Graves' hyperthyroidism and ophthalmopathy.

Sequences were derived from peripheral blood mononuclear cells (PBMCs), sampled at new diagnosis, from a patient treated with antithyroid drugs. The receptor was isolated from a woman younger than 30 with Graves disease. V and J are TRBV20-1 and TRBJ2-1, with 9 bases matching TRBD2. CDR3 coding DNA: TGCAGTGCTAGAGATGGTCGGCGGGGGGGCTACAATGAGCAGTTCTTC. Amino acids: CSARDGRRGGYNEQFF.